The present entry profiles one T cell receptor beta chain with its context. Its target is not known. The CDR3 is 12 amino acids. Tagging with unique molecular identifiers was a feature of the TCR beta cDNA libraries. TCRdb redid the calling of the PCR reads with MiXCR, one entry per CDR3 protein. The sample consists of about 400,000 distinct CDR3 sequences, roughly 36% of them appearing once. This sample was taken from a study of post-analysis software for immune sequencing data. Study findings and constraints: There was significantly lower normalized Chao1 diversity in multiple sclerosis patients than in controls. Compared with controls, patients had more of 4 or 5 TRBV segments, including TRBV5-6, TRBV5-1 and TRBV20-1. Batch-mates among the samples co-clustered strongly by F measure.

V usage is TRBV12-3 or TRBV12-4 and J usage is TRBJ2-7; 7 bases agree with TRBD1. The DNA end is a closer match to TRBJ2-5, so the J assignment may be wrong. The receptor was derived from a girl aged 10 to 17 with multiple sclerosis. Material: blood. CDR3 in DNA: TGTGCCAGCACTAGGGGGCGGGAGACCCAGTACTTC. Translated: CASTRGRETQYF.